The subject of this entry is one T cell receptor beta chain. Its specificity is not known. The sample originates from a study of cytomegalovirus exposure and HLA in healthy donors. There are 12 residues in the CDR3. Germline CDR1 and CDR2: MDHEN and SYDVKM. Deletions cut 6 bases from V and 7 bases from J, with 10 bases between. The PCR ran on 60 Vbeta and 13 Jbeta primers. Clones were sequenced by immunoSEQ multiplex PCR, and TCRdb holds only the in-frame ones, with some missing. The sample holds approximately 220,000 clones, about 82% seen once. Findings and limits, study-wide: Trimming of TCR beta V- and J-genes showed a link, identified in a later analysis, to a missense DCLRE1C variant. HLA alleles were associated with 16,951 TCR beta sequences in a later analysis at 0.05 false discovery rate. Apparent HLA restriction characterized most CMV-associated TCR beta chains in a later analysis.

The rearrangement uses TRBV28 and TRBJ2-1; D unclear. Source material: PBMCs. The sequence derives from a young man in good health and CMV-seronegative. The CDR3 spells CASRPMRNEQFF. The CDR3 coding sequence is TGTGCCAGCAGGCCCATGCGGAATGAGCAGTTCTTC.